The sequence of this T cell receptor beta chain was determined in a study of blood T cells in healthy people across ages. Trimming removed 3 bases at V and 6 bases at J, with 9 bases between. CDR3 length: 12 residues. Germline lookup yields CDR1 SQVTM and CDR2 ANQGSEA. As regards this clonotype: Its antigen is as yet unknown.

Study outcomes and limitations: Investigators treated diversity estimates from one million T cells as underestimates.

A second PCR, run for roughly 6 to 11 cycles, used a sample-barcoded 5' primer plus a J-beta primer mix. Each CDR3 protein is one row after TCRdb ran MiXCR on the 5' RACE reads. This sample yields 700,000 to 900,000 distinct CDR3 sequences, of which 53% are seen a single time; roughly 40% belongs to the top ten. The V call is TRBV29-1, the J call TRBJ2-1; a possible D gene is TRBD2 (5 bases). The TCR comes from a man older than 75 in good health. The sample consisted of blood. CDR3 amino acids: CSVERASNEQFF. The DNA of the CDR3 is TGCAGCGTTGAGCGGGCTAGCAATGAGCAGTTCTTC.